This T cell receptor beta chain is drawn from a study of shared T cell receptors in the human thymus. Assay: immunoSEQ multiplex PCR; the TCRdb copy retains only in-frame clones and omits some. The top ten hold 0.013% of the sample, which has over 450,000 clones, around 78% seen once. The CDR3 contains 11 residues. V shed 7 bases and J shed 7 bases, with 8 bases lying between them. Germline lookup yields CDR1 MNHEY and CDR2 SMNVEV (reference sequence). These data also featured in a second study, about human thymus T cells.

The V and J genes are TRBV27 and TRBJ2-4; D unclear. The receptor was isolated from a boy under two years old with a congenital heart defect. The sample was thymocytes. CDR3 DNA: TGTGCCAGCATTCCCCCTAACATTCAGTACTTC. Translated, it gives CASIPPNIQYF.